What follows describes a single T cell receptor beta chain. The antigen it binds to is not known. Nothing much larger sits one base from this clone, and base qualities are not available. Systemically healthy Caucasian individuals from Russia, approximately 39 in total and aged 6 to 90 years, were included as donors. Each donor gave ten milliliters of peripheral blood, collected into EDTA-treated Vacutainer tubes. Ficoll-Paque density-gradient centrifugation was used to isolate PBMCs, with at least 7 million obtained per sample. Total RNA, at least 6 micrograms per sample, was extracted from PBMCs with Trizol reagent. Naive CD45RAhigh/CD27high T cell percentages were measured by flow cytometry on a PBMC aliquot from every donor. The data originate from a study of blood T cells in healthy people across ages (dated by TCRdb to the mid-2010s). Some background on the complete study: Template switching captured roughly one uniquely barcoded TCR beta cDNA molecule per two T cells in model experiments. Four age groups were formed from the donors: young (average roughly 16 years), middle-aged (just under 40), aged (over 55) and long-lived (about 75). Using the same blood draw, the study looked at two additional independent replicas of 1 million unique cDNA reads for two donors, one aged 18 to 29 and the other aged 80 or older. To avoid experimental bias, donors of different ages were randomly spread across the sequencing lanes. Using deep sequencing normalized with unique cDNA molecular identifiers, the study measured how TCR beta repertoire diversity changes with age. Findings and caveats that apply to the study as a whole: Observed TCR beta diversity correlated strongly with the percentage of naive T cells measured by flow cytometry. The long-lived group showed more naive CD4+ T cells, fewer expanded clones and increased TCR diversity than the aged group, suggesting age selection. As age increased, observed TCR beta diversity per million T cells dropped in a roughly linear way, and a significant reduction was already evident by age 40. Conclusive comparison of naive and antigen-experienced compartments was prevented by the profiling of bulk unsorted PBMCs. Because the CMV infection status of the donors was unknown, age-related changes in expanded clonotypes may potentially have been confounded. Estimates of total diversity based on one million sequenced T cells were considered lower bounds and underestimates.

The protocol used for the library was 5' RACE. The sequencing machine was an Illumina HiSeq 2500. The second PCR ran for about 6 to 12 cycles and used a J-beta primer mix along with a sample-barcoded 5' primer. Each TCR beta cDNA molecule received a unique molecular identifier from a template-switch 5' adaptor carrying 12 random nucleotides. At least 2.5 million CDR3-containing paired-end reads were obtained from each sample. The Mint cDNA synthesis kit, primed by a TRBC-specific oligonucleotide, was used to synthesize first-strand cDNA from all RNA. Following uracil-DNA glycosylase treatment, a first 18-cycle PCR with universal primers M1SS and BC2_uni_R was performed on all cDNA. Processing in the source paper ran as follows. Each sample was normalized by randomly selecting 1 million high-quality reads, each carrying a distinct molecular identifier. Instead of being binned into consensus sequences, reads with shared molecular identifiers were discarded. MiTCR, run with a Q25 quality threshold and the strictest error-elimination algorithm, handled CDR3 identification, clonotype clustering and error correction. Lower-bound total TCR beta diversity was estimated with a nonparametric unseen species model using Euler transformation. TCRdb reprocessed the public reads (quality trimming at Q25 with fastp, clone calling with MiXCR) and kept in-frame beta chains. Entries are consolidated by CDR3 protein sequence, retaining the most common genes and DNA. TCRdb's processing, not the authors' own work, is the source of the V and J calls. The sample records some 1.5 million distinct CDR3 sequences, 28% of which are singletons. The ten largest make up 7.7% of the sample.

V drops 3 bases and J drops 7 bases, leaving 18 bases in between. CDR1 and CDR2 (LGHNA, YSLEER) derive from the germline V gene. The CDR3 runs 15 amino acids, cysteine and phenylalanine included. Only CDR3 DNA is held: 45 bases, read in frame from base 1. Recombination joined TRBV4-3 with TRBJ1-2; the D gene is possibly TRBD1, with 5 bases matching. The receptor's source is a woman aged 25 to 39 in good health. Specimen: blood. The CDR3 loop reads CASSHGAGSPSGYTF. The sequence in DNA is TGCGCCAGCAGCCATGGGGCGGGATCCCCATCTGGCTACACCTTC.